The 16 T cell receptor beta chains below come from one sample, sequenced in a study of blood T cell repertoires in COVID-19. Repertoires were generated with immunoSEQ multiplex PCR, while TCRdb's copy carries only in-frame clones and drops some. The repertoire includes 300,000 to 450,000 clones, more than 75% of them detected once, and 2.3% sits in the top ten. The sample taken for sequencing was peripheral blood. The receptors derive from a woman aged 55 to 70 with COVID-19, enrolled during active disease.

This chain uses TRBV7-6 with TRBJ2-7, with D tentatively TRBD2 (6 bases). The CDR3 length is 13 residues. The V end was cut by 1 base, the J end by 3 bases, with 7 bases between. CDR1 SGHVS and CDR2 FNYEAQ come from the germline V gene. For the CDR3, the DNA is TGTGCCAGCAGCTTAGGGGGGGTCTACGAGCAGTACTTC. This translates into CASSLGGVYEQYF.

The chain employs TRBV6-5 and TRBJ1-2; 8 bases align to TRBD1. The junction had 1 base not matched to a gene; V was cut back by 4 bases and J by 3 bases. Germline lookup yields CDR1 MNHEY and CDR2 SVGAGI. The CDR3 sequence is 13 residues long. The CDR3 coding sequence is TGTGCCAGCAGTTCGACAGGGGACTATGGCTACACCTTC. Residues: CASSSTGDYGYTF.

V usage is TRBV3-1 (or the pseudogene TRBV3-2) and J usage is TRBJ2-2, with D possibly matching TRBD1 (5 bases). The CDR3 sequence is 14 residues long. CDR1 is LGHDT and CDR2 is YNNKEL in the germline V gene (reference sequence). Trimming removed 2 bases at V and 7 bases at J, with 11 bases between. The CDR3 reads CASSQMGRNGELFF. CDR3 DNA sequence: TGTGCCAGCAGCCAAATGGGGCGGAACGGGGAGCTGTTTTTT.

V usage is TRBV9 and J usage is TRBJ2-1, with TRBD2 identical over 13 bases. Per the germline V gene, CDR1 is SGDLS and CDR2 is YYNGEE. The CDR3 sequence is 16 residues long. V lost 0 bases and J lost 9; bases outside the gene matches: 6. The CDR3 nucleotides are TGTGCCAGCAGCGTAGGACTAGCGGGGGGAGCAAGTGAGCAGTTCTTC. This gives the protein CASSVGLAGGASEQFF.

This chain joins TRBV7-9 and TRBJ2-1; D is unresolved. Germline V gene data show CDR1 as SEHNR and CDR2 as FQNEAQ (reference sequence). This CDR3 has 14 amino acids. V was pared by 6 bases and J by 3 bases, with 12 bases between. The CDR3 protein is CASRSWSLYNEQFF. The CDR3 DNA reads as TGTGCCAGCAGGTCTTGGAGTCTCTACAATGAGCAGTTCTTC.

J is TRBJ2-3 and V is TRBV5-1; D is possibly TRBD2 (7 bases). The CDR3 consists of 17 residues. Trimming took 8 bases from V and 0 from J, leaving 22 bases between them. Germline V gives CDR1 SGHRS, CDR2 YFSETQ. CDR3 loop: CARAGGSGGSSTDTQYF. In nucleotides, the CDR3 is TGCGCCAGAGCAGGTGGGTCGGGGGGCTCTAGCACAGATACGCAGTATTTT.

This chain uses TRBV3-1 (or the pseudogene TRBV3-2) with TRBJ1-2; the D is unclear. This CDR3 region has 13 residues. Looked up from germline, CDR1 is LGHDT and CDR2 is YNNKEL (reference sequence). V was trimmed by 4 bases and J by 7 bases, leaving 13 bases between them. The CDR3: CASSPRWEGGYTF. CDR3 nucleotides: TGTGCCAGCAGCCCCCGGTGGGAGGGTGGCTACACCTTC.

V gene TRBV5-1 combines with J gene TRBJ2-1, with D unresolved. Germline-derived CDR1 and CDR2 are SGHRS and YFSETQ. Trimming took 2 bases from V and 3 from J, leaving 12 bases between them. The CDR3 extends over 15 amino acids. CDR3 in DNA: TGCGCCAGCAGCTTTGCGGAACTCATCTACAATGAGCAGTTCTTC. This gives the protein CASSFAELIYNEQFF.

This rearrangement joins TRBV6-2 or TRBV6-3 to TRBJ2-3; TRBD2 matches 8 bases. The ends lost 5 bases at V and 3 bases at J; junction bases unmatched: 7. This CDR3 comprises 15 residues. Germline loops: CDR1 MNHEY, CDR2 SVGEGT. The CDR3 DNA follows: TGTGCCAGCAGTCTATTAGCGGGATTTACAGATACGCAGTATTTT. Protein sequence: CASSLLAGFTDTQYF.

The rearrangement joins TRBV7-8 to TRBJ1-5, with D unclear. The CDR3 covers 15 residues. From germline, CDR1 is SGHVS and CDR2 FQNEAQ. V shed 6 bases and J shed 0 bases, with 12 bases lying between them. The DNA of the CDR3 is TGTGCCAGCAGTCGGGAGGCTCCTAGCAATCAGCCCCAGCATTTT. Protein: CASSREAPSNQPQHF. Complete variable domain (other parts from reference TRBV7-8 and TRBJ1-5): GAGVSQSPRYKVAKRGQDVALRCDPISGHVSLFWYQQALGQGPEFLTYFQNEAQLDKSGLPSDRFFAERPEGSVSTLKIQRTQQEDSAVYLCASSREAPSNQPQHFGDGTRLSIL.

The chain links TRBV3-1 (or the pseudogene TRBV3-2) to TRBJ2-1; 7 bases match TRBD1. The V gene's germline CDR1 is LGHDT and CDR2 YNNKEL (reference sequence). J gave up 1 base and V 1 base, and 1 base lay outside the gene matches. The CDR3 is 15 residues long. Here the CDR3 DNA reads TGTGCCAGCAGCCAAGCCAGGGGGTCCTACAATGAGCAGTTCTTC. Amino acid sequence: CASSQARGSYNEQFF.

The chain combines TRBV5-6 with TRBJ2-2, with D tentatively TRBD1 (6 bases). This CDR3 contains 14 residues. V was clipped by 2 bases and J by 3 bases, with 8 bases between them. Germline lookup yields CDR1 SGHDT and CDR2 YYEEEE. This chain's CDR3 is CASSFKGDTGELFF. The CDR3 nucleotides are TGTGCCAGCAGCTTCAAGGGGGACACCGGGGAGCTGTTTTTT. Together with reference TRBV5-6 and TRBJ2-2, the CDR3 gives the full variable domain: DAGVTQSPTHLIKTRGQQVTLRCSPKSGHDTVSWYQQALGQGPQFIFQYYEEEERQRGNFPDRFSGHQFPNYSSELNVNALLLGDSALYLCASSFKGDTGELFFGEGSRLTVL.

The chain recombines TRBV18 with TRBJ2-7, with TRBD2 matching 12 bases. V trimming: 4 bases; J trimming: 0 bases; junction bases outside the gene matches: 4. CDR3 length: 16 amino acids. Germline assignment: CDR1 KGHSH and CDR2 LQKENI. CDR3 sequence: CASSLLAGGLSYEQYF. The DNA for the CDR3 is TGTGCCAGCTCACTACTAGCGGGGGGCCTCTCCTACGAGCAGTACTTC.

The chain carries TRBV5-5 and TRBJ2-6; tentatively, D is TRBD1 (6 bases). The ends were cut back, 4 bases at V and 0 bases at J, with 11 bases in the middle. This CDR3 is 16 amino acids long. Germline-derived CDR1 and CDR2 are SGHKS and YYEKEE (reference sequence). The CDR3 loop is CASSLTGSSGANVLTF. The DNA of the CDR3 is TGTGCCAGCAGCCTTACAGGGTCCTCTGGGGCCAACGTCCTGACTTTC.

The chain couples TRBV7-9 to TRBJ1-4; D is possibly TRBD1 (6 bases). This CDR3 comprises 17 residues. Trimming removed 5 bases from V and 3 bases from J, with 19 bases in between. The germline gives CDR1 SEHNR, CDR2 FQNEAQ (reference sequence). For the CDR3, the DNA is TGTGCCAGCAGCGACACAGGGATGGCATGGTCTAATGAAAAACTGTTTTTT. Translating it yields CASSDTGMAWSNEKLFF.

The chain links TRBV27 to TRBJ2-7; TRBD1 is a possible D gene (5 bases). The V end lost 5 bases, the J end lost 3 bases, and 23 bases lay between the germline ends. CDR1 MNHEY and CDR2 SMNVEV come from the germline V gene (reference sequence). The CDR3 consists of 17 residues. CDR3 coding DNA: TGTGCCAGCAGTCCCCCCGAGCCCCAGGGCTTTCTCTACGAGCAGTACTTC. Protein sequence: CASSPPEPQGFLYEQYF.